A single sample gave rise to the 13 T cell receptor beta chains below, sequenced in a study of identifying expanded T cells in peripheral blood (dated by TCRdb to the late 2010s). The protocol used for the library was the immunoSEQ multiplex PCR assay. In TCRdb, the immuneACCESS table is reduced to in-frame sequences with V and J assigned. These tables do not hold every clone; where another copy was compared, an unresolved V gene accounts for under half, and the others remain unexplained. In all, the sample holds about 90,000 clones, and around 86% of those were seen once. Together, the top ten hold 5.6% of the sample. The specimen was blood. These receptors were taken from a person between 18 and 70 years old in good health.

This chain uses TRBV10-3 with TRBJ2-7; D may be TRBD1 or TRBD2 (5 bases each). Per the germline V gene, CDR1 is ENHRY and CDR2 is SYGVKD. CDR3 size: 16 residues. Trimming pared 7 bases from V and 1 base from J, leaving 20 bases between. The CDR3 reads CAIKASGAMPSYEQYF. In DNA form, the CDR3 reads TGTGCCATCAAGGCCTCCGGGGCAATGCCTTCCTACGAGCAGTACTTC.

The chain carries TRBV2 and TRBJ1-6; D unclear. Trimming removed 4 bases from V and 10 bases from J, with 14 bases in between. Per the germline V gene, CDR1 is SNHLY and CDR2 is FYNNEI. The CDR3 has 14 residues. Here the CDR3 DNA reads TGTGCCAGCAGTGCCAGGCGGAATGGATCACCCCTCCACTTT. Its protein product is CASSARRNGSPLHF.

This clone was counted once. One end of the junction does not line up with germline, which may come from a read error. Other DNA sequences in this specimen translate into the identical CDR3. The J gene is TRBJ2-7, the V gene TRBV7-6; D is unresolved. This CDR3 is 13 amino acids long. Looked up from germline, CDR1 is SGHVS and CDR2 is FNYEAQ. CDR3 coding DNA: TGTGCCAGCAGCTTATCTGGCCCATACGAGCAATACTTC. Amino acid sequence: CASSLSGPYEQYF.

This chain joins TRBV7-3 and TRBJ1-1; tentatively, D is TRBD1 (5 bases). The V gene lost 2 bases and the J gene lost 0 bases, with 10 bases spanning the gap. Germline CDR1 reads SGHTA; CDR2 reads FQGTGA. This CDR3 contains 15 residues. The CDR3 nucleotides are TGTGCCAGCAGCTTAGGGGCAGGGATGAACACTGAAGCTTTCTTT. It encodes CASSLGAGMNTEAFF.

Here the CDR3 DNA reads TGTGCCAGCAGCCCAGCGTCGGGGAGCGCGGGGTATTCACCCCTCCACTTT. Translated, it gives CASSPASGSAGYSPLHF. J is TRBJ1-6 and V is TRBV5-5; no clear D gene. CDR3 length equals 17 residues. CDR1 and CDR2 from the germline V gene are SGHKS and YYEKEE (reference sequence). V was trimmed by 4 bases and J by 8 bases, leaving 22 bases between them.

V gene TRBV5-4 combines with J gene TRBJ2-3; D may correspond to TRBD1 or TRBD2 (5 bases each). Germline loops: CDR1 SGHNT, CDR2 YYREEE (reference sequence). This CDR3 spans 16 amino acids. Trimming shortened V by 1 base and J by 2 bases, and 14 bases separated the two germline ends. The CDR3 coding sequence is TGTGCCAGCAGCTTGCGACTAACAGGTCTCACAGATACGCAGTATTTT. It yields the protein CASSLRLTGLTDTQYF.

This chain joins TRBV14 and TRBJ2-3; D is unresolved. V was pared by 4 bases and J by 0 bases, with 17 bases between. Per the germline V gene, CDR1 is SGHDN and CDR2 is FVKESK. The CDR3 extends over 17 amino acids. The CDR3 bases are TGTGCCAGCAGCCCTGACCTGCTATCTGGTAGCACAGATACGCAGTATTTT. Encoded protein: CASSPDLLSGSTDTQYF.

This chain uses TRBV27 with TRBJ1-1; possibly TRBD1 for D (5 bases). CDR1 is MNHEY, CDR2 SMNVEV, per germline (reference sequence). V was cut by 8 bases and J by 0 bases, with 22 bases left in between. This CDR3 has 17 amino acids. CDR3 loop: CASRGRPQGSVNTEAFF. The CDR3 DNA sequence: TGTGCCAGCCGAGGGAGGCCCCAGGGATCGGTGAACACTGAAGCTTTCTTT.

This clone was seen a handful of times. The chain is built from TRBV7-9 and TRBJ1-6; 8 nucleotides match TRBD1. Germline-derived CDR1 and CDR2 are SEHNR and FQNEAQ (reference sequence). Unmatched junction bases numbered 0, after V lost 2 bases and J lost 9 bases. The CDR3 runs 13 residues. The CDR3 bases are TGTGCCAGCAGCTTAACAGGGGGTTCACCCCTCCACTTT. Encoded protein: CASSLTGGSPLHF.

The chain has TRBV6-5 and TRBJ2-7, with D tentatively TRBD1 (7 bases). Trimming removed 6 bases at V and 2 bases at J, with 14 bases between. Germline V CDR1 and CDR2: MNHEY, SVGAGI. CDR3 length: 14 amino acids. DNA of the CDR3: TGTGCCAGCAGCAGGGGGGACAACACCTACGAGCAGTACTTC. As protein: CASSRGDNTYEQYF.

The CDR3 DNA is TGTGCCAGCAGCTTGGAACAGGGTAGTTCACCCCTCCACTTT. It codes for CASSLEQGSSPLHF. The chain couples TRBV5-4 to TRBJ1-6; perhaps TRBD1 as D (6 bases). The CDR3 loop spans 14 amino acids. Germline CDR1 is SGHNT and CDR2 is YYREEE (reference sequence). V was shortened by 0 bases and J by 9 bases, with 10 bases between the two germline ends.

CDR3: CASNRSSAFF. The CDR3, as DNA: TGTGCCAGCAACAGGAGTTCAGCTTTCTTT. The genes are TRBV6-1 and TRBJ1-1; a weak D match, TRBD1 (5 bases). The V and J ends lost 7 bases and 10 bases respectively, with 10 bases between them. Germline CDR1 is MNHNS and CDR2 is SASEGT. CDR3 length: 10 residues.

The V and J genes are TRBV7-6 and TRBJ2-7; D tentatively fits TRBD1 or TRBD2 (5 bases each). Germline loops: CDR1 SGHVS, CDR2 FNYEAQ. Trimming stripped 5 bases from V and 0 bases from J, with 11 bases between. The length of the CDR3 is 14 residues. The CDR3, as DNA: TGTGCCAGCAGCCCGGGACCCCCCTCCTACGAGCAGTACTTC. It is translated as CASSPGPPSYEQYF. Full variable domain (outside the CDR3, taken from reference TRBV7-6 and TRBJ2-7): GAGVSQSPRYKVTKRGQDVALRCDPISGHVSLYWYRQALGQGPEFLTYFNYEAQQDKSGLPNDRFSAERPEGSISTLTIQRTEQRDSAMYRCASSPGPPSYEQYFGPGTRLTVT.